The sample holds a few counts of the clone carrying this TCR beta chain. Germline loops: CDR1 MDHEN, CDR2 SYDVKM. V lost 6 bases to trimming and J lost 9 bases, with 18 bases between them. The CDR3 consists of 14 residues. A single record per CDR3 protein comes from TCRdb applying MiXCR to the RT-PCR reads. The data show hundreds of thousands of distinct CDR3 sequences, with 11% to 15% seen just once and roughly 3.9% held by the top ten. Specimen: memory CD4+ T cells from blood. This clonotype originated in a female donor in good health, serving as a healthy control. This chain uses TRBV28 with TRBJ1-3; D possibly corresponds to TRBD1 (5 bases). DNA of the CDR3: TGTGCCAGCAGAGACAGTGTGGGTCAAGGCACCATATATTTT. It is translated as CASRDSVGQGTIYF.